Listed below are T cell receptor beta chains from one sample, sequenced in a study of T cell responses to AZD1222 COVID-19 vaccine. The data were produced by immunoSEQ multiplex PCR, yet TCRdb's version contains in-frame clones alone and is incomplete. There are about 88,000 clones in the sample; 92% occur only once, and less than 6.5% lies in the top ten. This specimen consisted of peripheral blood, obtained on day 0 of AZD1222 vaccination. All receptors derive from an adult in good health. Each CDR3 is given with its conserved first and last residue. D genes are given only for firm matches. Not every row has a clone size; where given, it reads once, few, many or a size class.

J gene	D gene	V gene	clone size	CDR3 DNA	CDR3 protein
TRBJ1-1	TRBD1	TRBV5-6	NA	TGTGCCAGCAGCTCCACAGGGGAGGCTTTCTTT	CASSSTGEAFF
TRBJ2-5	NA	TRBV11-2	NA	TGTGCCAGCAGCCTAGTTTATAGCGAGACCCAGTACTTC	CASSLVYSETQYF
TRBJ2-2	NA	TRBV7-3	NA	TGTGCCAGCAGCTTATTTGGGGAGACCGGGGAGCTGTTTTTT	CASSLFGETGELFF
TRBJ2-7	NA	TRBV7-2	once	TGTGCCAGCAGCAAGACTAGGGCCTCCTACGAGCAGTACTTC	CASSKTRASYEQYF
TRBJ1-2	TRBD1	TRBV27	NA	TGTGCCAGCAGTCGGACAGGGGCTCTCTATGGCTACACCTTC	CASSRTGALYGYTF
TRBJ2-7	NA	TRBV20-1	NA	TGCAGTGCTAGTGTTGACGTGGGATACGAGCAGTACTTC	CSASVDVGYEQYF
TRBJ2-7	NA	TRBV10-3	NA	TGTGCCATGCGCAGTGCGCCCACCCTCGGGGAGCAGTACTTC	CAMRSAPTLGEQYF
TRBJ2-7	TRBD1	TRBV30	NA	TGTGCCTGGAGTCCGACAGGGGACCACGAGCAGTACTTC	CAWSPTGDHEQYF
TRBJ2-5	TRBD2	TRBV5-6	NA	TGTGCCAGCAGCTTGATCGGACTAGCCACCCAGTACTTC	CASSLIGLATQYF
TRBJ2-3	NA	TRBV24-1	NA	TGTGCCACCTCGTACGGGCAGGGAGGTGCAGATACGCAGTATTTT	CATSYGQGGADTQYF
TRBJ1-2	NA	TRBV5-5	NA	TGTGCCAGCAGCTTAAACACAGGGACCTATGGCTACACCTTC	CASSLNTGTYGYTF
TRBJ1-1	NA	TRBV5-1	NA	TGCGCCAGCAGCTTTCAGTGGGGGAACACTGAAGCTTTCTTT	CASSFQWGNTEAFF
TRBJ2-1	TRBD2	TRBV7-9	NA	TGTGCCAGCAGCTTATTCGGGACTAGGTCGTTAAATGAGCAGTTCTTC	CASSLFGTRSLNEQFF
TRBJ1-2	NA	TRBV6-5	once	TGTGCCAGCCTCCAACCGGGGGAAGGGAACTATGGCTACACCTTC	CASLQPGEGNYGYTF
TRBJ2-1	TRBD2	TRBV19	NA	TGTGCCAGTACAGGACGGGAACTAGCGGGTCGGGAGCAGTTCTTC	CASTGRELAGREQFF
TRBJ2-3	TRBD2	TRBV5-1	NA	TGCGCCAGCAGCTTGGGCTCCCTTGGCGGGAGAGGTCCAGATACGCAGTATTTT	CASSLGSLGGRGPDTQYF
TRBJ1-4	TRBD1	TRBV19	NA	TGTGCCAGTAGCCAGGGACAGGGGTGGGAAAAACTGTTTTTT	CASSQGQGWEKLFF
TRBJ2-5	NA	TRBV5-1	NA	TGCGCCAGCAGCTTTGGGCCACTGAAAAAGGAGACCCAGTACTTC	CASSFGPLKKETQYF
TRBJ1-1	NA	TRBV6-6	NA	TGTGCCAGCGTTGGGGGACGGGACACTGAAGCTTTCTTT	CASVGGRDTEAFF
TRBJ1-2	TRBD1	TRBV2	NA	TGTGCCAGCAGCGCCGACAGGGTCGGGGGCTACACCTTC	CASSADRVGGYTF
TRBJ2-3	NA	TRBV27	NA	TGTGCCAGCAGTCTCCCGCCTGGGGAGGGGGGGAGGTATACGCAGTATTTT	CASSLPPGEGGRYTQYF
TRBJ2-5	NA	TRBV27	NA	TGTGCCAGCAGTTTTAGACGGTACCAAGAGACCCAGTACTTC	CASSFRRYQETQYF
TRBJ1-5	TRBD1	TRBV4-2	NA	TGTGCCAGCAGCCTCCAGGGGGCTAGGGAGCAGCCCCAGCATTTT	CASSLQGAREQPQHF
TRBJ2-5	NA	TRBV5-1	NA	TGCGCCAGCAGCTTGGTACCGGACCAAGAGACCCAGTACTTC	CASSLVPDQETQYF
TRBJ1-2	NA	TRBV28	NA	TGTGCCAGCAGTCCGACGGACAGACTATCTGGCTACACCTTC	CASSPTDRLSGYTF
TRBJ2-1	NA	TRBV5-4	NA	TGTGCCAGCAGCTTGGTTACGTACAATGAGCAGTTCTTC	CASSLVTYNEQFF
TRBJ2-7	NA	TRBV2	NA	TGTGCCAGCAGGGGGAGGGGGCGAGGCTCCTACGAGCAGTACTTC	CASRGRGRGSYEQYF
TRBJ1-1	NA	TRBV6-5	once	TGTGCCAGTCCCCCGGCGGGTTCCACTGAAGCTTTCTTT	CASPPAGSTEAFF
TRBJ2-1	NA	TRBV3-1/TRBV3-2	few	TGTGCCAGCAGCCTCCGGCAGAGCTCCTACAATGAGCAGTTCTTC	CASSLRQSSYNEQFF
TRBJ2-6	NA	TRBV6-1	NA	TGTGCCAGCAGTGAATTCGGGGGAGGCGCTGGGGCCAACGTCCTGACTTTC	CASSEFGGGAGANVLTF
TRBJ2-5	NA	TRBV2	NA	TGTGCCAGCAGTTACGACATACCGCAAGAGACCCAGTACTTC	CASSYDIPQETQYF
TRBJ2-2	NA	TRBV7-6	NA	TGTGCCAGCAGCTCGAATCCGGACGGAGGGTCCGGGGAGCTGTTTTTT	CASSSNPDGGSGELFF
TRBJ2-7	TRBD2	TRBV28	few	TGTGCCAGCAGTCAGAGACCGGGACTAGCGGGAGGTCGCCCCTACGAGCAGTACTTC	CASSQRPGLAGGRPYEQYF
TRBJ2-7	NA	TRBV6-1	NA	TGTGCCAGCAGTGTGGGGGTTGGCAGTCGTGTGGCCGAGCAGTACTTC	CASSVGVGSRVAEQYF
TRBJ2-3	NA	TRBV19	NA	TGTGCCAGTAGTATGGGACCCTATTACACAGATACGCAGTATTTT	CASSMGPYYTDTQYF
TRBJ2-7	NA	TRBV3-1/TRBV3-2	NA	TGTGCCAGCAGCCAAGAGGGGTTCCACGAGCAGTACTTC	CASSQEGFHEQYF
TRBJ1-2	TRBD1	TRBV6-1	NA	TGTGCCAGCAGTGAAGGGGGGACAGCATATGGCTACACCTTC	CASSEGGTAYGYTF